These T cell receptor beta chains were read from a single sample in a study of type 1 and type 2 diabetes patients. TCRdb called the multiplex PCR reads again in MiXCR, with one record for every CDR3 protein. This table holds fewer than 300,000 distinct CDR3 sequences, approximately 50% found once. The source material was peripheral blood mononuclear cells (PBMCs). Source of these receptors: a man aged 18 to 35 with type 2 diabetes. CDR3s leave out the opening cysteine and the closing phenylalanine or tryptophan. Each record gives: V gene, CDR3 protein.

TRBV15	ATSRFGGSAETQY
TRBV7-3	AGSILETQY
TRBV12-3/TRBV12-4	ASSLGTAAEAF
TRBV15	ATSREKWNSYNEQF
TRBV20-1	SAYRSGANVLT
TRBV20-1	SARDWVAGAHGDTQY
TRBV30	AWSVRAYYSGNTIY
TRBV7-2	ASRGDSSSSGANVLT
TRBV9	ASSPGTVGYNEQF
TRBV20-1	SARGGMNSPLH
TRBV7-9	ASSTDGTGYEQY
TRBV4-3	ASSQDLRAQGDSPLH
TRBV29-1	SVEEAGAVLYEQY
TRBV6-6	ASSRGTFTEAF
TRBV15	ATTRMGGREEKLV
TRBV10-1	ASSESRSYDEQF
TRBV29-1	ASSIPEGSQETQY
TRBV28	ASSPGDRGYGGYT
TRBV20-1	SATRTTGELF
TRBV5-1	ASSLSGSPNQPQH
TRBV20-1	SARWTTYEQY
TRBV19	ASAPPGDRRGDTQY
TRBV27	ASSPNNLNEKLF
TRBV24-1	ATSSGTVSTDTQY
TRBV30	AWRDFQETQY
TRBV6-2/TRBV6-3	ASRTPGTRAMTGELF
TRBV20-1	SARDPLASGNEQF
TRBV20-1	SASTRPYNEQF
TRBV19	ASSARAGRVTEAF
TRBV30	ASSIRGEQETQY
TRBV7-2	ASSFREIQETQY